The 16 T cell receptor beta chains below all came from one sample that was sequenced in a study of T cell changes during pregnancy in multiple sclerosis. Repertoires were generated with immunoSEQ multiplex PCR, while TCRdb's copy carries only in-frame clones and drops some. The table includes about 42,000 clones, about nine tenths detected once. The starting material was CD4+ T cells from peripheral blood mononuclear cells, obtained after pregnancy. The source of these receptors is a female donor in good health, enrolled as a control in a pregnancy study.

The CDR3 here is CASSLVSGGPRQETQYF. CDR3 bases: TGCGCCAGCAGCTTGGTTTCGGGGGGGCCTCGCCAAGAGACCCAGTACTTC. The chain has TRBV5-1 and TRBJ2-5; 8 bases are shared with TRBD2. V lost 0 bases to trimming and J lost 1 base; unmatched junction nucleotides: 8. CDR1 SGHRS and CDR2 YFSETQ come from the germline V gene. The CDR3 totals 17 residues.

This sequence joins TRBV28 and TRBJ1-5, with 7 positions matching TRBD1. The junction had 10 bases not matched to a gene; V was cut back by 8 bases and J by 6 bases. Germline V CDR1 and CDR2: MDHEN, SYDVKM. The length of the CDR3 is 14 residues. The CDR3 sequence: CASRVTGSGQPQHF. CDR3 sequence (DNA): TGTGCCAGCCGAGTGACAGGGTCGGGTCAGCCCCAGCATTTT.

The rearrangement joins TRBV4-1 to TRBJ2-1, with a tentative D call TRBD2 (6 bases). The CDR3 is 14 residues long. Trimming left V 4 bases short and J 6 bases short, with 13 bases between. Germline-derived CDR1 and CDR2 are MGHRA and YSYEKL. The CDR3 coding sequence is TGCGCCAGCAGCCTCCCGGGGGTTTCCAATGAGCAGTTCTTC. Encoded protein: CASSLPGVSNEQFF.

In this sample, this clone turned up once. The CDR3 DNA follows: TGTGCCAGCAGGAAGACAGGGGGAAATGGCTACACCTTC. It is translated as CASRKTGGNGYTF. The J gene is TRBJ1-2, the V gene TRBV28; the match to TRBD1 covers 9 bases. The CDR3 totals 13 residues. V was pared by 6 bases and J by 6 bases, with 5 bases of the junction left unmatched. The germline CDR1 and CDR2 sequences are MDHEN and SYDVKM.

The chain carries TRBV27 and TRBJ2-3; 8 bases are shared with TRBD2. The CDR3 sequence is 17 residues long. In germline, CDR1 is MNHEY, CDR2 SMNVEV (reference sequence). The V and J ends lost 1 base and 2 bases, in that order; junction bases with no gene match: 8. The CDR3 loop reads CASSLYPQRGNTDTQYF. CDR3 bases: TGTGCCAGCAGTTTATATCCACAGCGGGGGAACACAGATACGCAGTATTTT.

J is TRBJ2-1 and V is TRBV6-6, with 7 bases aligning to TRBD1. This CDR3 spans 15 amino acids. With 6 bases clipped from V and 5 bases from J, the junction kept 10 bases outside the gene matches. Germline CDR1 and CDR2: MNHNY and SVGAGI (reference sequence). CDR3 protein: CASRRPTGFHNEQFF. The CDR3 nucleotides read TGTGCCAGCAGACGCCCGACAGGGTTCCACAATGAGCAGTTCTTC.

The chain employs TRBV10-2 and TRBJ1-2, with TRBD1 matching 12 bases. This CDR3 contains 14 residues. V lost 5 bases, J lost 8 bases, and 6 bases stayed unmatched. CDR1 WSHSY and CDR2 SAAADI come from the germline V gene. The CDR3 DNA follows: TGCGCCAGCAGTCCGGGACAGGGGGCGGGAGGCTACACCTTC. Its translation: CASSPGQGAGGYTF.

CDR3 region: CASNPGQGGQYF. The CDR3 nucleotides are TGTGCCAGCAACCCAGGACAGGGTGGGCAGTACTTC. The chain has TRBV6-5 and TRBJ2-7; 8 bases match TRBD1. Losses at the gene ends were 7 bases for V and 9 bases for J; bases not matched to a gene: 8. In germline, CDR1 is MNHEY, CDR2 SVGAGI. This CDR3 comprises 12 residues.

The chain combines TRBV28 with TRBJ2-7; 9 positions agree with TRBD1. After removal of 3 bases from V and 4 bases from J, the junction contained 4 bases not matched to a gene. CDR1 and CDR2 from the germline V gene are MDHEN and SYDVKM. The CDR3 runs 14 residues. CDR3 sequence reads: CASSFLTGGYEQYF. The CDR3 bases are TGTGCCAGCAGTTTTTTGACAGGGGGGTACGAGCAGTACTTC.

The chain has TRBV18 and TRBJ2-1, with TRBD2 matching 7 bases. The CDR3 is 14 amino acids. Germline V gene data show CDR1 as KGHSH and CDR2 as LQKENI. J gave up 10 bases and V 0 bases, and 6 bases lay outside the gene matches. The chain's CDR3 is CASSPPTSLNEQFF. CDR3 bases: TGTGCCAGCTCACCACCGACTAGCCTCAACGAGCAGTTCTTC.

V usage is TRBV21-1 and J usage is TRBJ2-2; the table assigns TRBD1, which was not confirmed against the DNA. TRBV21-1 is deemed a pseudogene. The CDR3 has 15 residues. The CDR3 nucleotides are TGTGCCAGCAGTCCGGGACAGGGGGAGGTCGGGGAGCTGTTTTTT. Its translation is CASSPGQGEVGELFF.

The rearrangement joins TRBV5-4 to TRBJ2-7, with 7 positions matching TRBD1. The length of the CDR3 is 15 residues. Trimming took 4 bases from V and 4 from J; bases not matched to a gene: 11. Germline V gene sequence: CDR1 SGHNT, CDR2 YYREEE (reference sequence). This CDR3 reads CASSPGGGQSYEQYF. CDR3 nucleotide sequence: TGTGCCAGCAGCCCAGGTGGGGGACAGTCTTACGAGCAGTACTTC. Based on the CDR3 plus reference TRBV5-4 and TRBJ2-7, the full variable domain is ETGVTQSPTHLIKTRGQQVTLRCSSQSGHNTVSWYQQALGQGPQFIFQYYREEENGRGNFPPRFSGLQFPNYSSELNVNALELDDSALYLCASSPGGGQSYEQYFGPGTRLTVT.

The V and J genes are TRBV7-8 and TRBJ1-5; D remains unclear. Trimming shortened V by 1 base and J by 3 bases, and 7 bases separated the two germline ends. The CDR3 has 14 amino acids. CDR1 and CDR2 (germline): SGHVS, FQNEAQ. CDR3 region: CASSLVSVNQPQHF. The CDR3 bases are TGTGCCAGCAGCTTAGTGAGTGTCAATCAGCCCCAGCATTTT.

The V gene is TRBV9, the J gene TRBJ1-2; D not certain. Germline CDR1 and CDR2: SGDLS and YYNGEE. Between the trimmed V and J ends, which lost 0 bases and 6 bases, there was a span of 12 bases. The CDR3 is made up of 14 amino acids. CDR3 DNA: TGTGCCAGCAGCGTAGTTGGAGGGTTGGATGGCTACACCTTC. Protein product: CASSVVGGLDGYTF.

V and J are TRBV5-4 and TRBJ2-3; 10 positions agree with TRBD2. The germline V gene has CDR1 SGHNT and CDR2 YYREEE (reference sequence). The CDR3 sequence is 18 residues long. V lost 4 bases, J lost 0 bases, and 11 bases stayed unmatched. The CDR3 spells CASSLPGIAGGSTDTQYF. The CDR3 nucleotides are TGTGCCAGCAGCCTACCTGGGATAGCGGGAGGAAGCACAGATACGCAGTATTTT.

The CDR3 DNA reads TGTGCCAGCAGCCTCAACTCTGGAAACACCATATATTTT. This gives the protein CASSLNSGNTIYF. The rearrangement uses TRBV14 and TRBJ1-3, with D unclear. This CDR3 has 13 residues. Deletions cut 4 bases from V and 0 bases from J, with 4 bases between. In germline, CDR1 is SGHDN, CDR2 FVKESK.